This T cell receptor (beta chain) was sequenced during a study of metastatic and nonmetastatic thyroid tumors. Study summary: From malignant and benign thyroid patients, repertoires in blood and in tumor or nodule tissue were compared.

TCRdb re-processed the PCR reads through MiXCR. This table has 20,000 to 25,000 clones, about 20% appearing once. Per germline, CDR1 GTSNPN and CDR2 SVGIG (reference sequence). V was cut by 2 bases and J by 6 bases, with 11 bases left in between. The CDR3 consists of 12 residues. Study-level points and caveats: Benign nodules were reported to have significantly lower TCR beta diversity than malignant thyroid tumors, in blood and tumor.

As regards this clone: Its cognate antigen is unknown.

There were no patients who had received any treatment before thyroid surgery. V and J are TRBV30 and TRBJ2-7; D remains unclear. Sequencing was done on a sample of blood. The sequence was obtained from a female donor with papillary thyroid cancer or a benign thyroid nodule (not recorded which). Some clones in this sample may be carry-over from other donors' samples. The CDR3 region is CAWSSTTGEQYF. CDR3 coding DNA: TGTGCCTGGAGTAGTACTACCGGCGAGCAGTACTTC. Combining the CDR3 with reference TRBV30 and TRBJ2-7 gives the whole variable domain SQTIHQWPATLVQPVGSPLSLECTVEGTSNPNLYWYRQAAGRGLQLLFYSVGIGQISSEVPQNLSASRPQDRQFILSSKKLLLSDSGFYLCAWSSTTGEQYFGPGTRLTVT.